Included here is one T cell receptor (beta chain) sequence, with context. The sample is drawn from a study of shared clonotypes between healthy human individuals. Overall study context: A few men and two women, aged 18 to 49, were donors.

V was pared by 2 bases and J by 3 bases, with 7 bases between. Germline CDR1 reads SGHRS; CDR2 reads YFSETQ. CDR3 length: 13 residues. At the deep level, the assay was run. Produced via immunoSEQ multiplex PCR; TCRdb's table is partial and in-frame only. The profile covers under 600,000 clones, with less than 98% appearing a single time and 0.057% taken by the ten largest. Sequences were obtained from naive CD4+ T cells sorted from blood. Subset defined: CD45RA+ positively selected. The TCR was taken from a woman aged 30 to 39 in good health. The V call is TRBV5-1, the J call TRBJ2-3; no definite D call. The DNA of the CDR3 is TGCGCCAGCAGCTTCAAGGAGACAGATACGCAGTATTTT. Protein: CASSFKETDTQYF.